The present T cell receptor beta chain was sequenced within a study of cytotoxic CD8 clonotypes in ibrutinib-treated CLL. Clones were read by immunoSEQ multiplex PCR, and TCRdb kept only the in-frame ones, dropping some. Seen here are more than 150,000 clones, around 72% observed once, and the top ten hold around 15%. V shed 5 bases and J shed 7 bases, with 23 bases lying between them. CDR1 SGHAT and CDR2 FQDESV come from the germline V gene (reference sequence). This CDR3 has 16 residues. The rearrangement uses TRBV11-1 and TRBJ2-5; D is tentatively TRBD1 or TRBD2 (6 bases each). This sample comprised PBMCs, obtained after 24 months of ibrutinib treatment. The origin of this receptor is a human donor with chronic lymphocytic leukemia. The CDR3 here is CASSLNRVSRGGTQYF. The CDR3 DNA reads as TGTGCCAGCAGCCTGAATAGGGTATCCAGGGGAGGGACCCAGTACTTC.